This T cell receptor beta chain was recovered during a study of blood T cells in healthy people across ages. Study-level background: About one barcoded TCR beta cDNA was captured per two T cells.

For this clonotype: What it recognizes is unknown.

Study-wide results and limits: Long-lived and aged donors differed, with more naive CD4+ cells and higher diversity in the long-lived.

V was shortened by 10 bases and J by 0 bases, with 7 bases between the two germline ends. This CDR3 contains 12 residues. Combining a sample-barcoded 5' primer with a J-beta primer mix, a second PCR ran for roughly 7 to 11 cycles. Every sample gave at least 2.5 million paired-end reads containing CDR3. TCRdb called the 5' RACE reads again in MiXCR, with one record for every CDR3 protein. The table lists 500,000 to 600,000 distinct CDR3 sequences, 25% to 30% of them singletons. Each sample used at least 6 million PBMCs. This clonotype was sampled from a woman aged 65 to 85 in good health. The sample consisted of blood. The chain couples TRBV12-3 or TRBV12-4 to TRBJ2-4; D may be TRBD1 (6 bases). CDR3 DNA: TGTGCCACACAGGGAGCCAAAAACATTCAGTACTTC. Residues: CATQGAKNIQYF.